This TCR beta chain was sequenced in a study of blood T cell repertoires in COVID-19. Study-level information: Researchers got acute and convalescent COVID-19 samples from the United States, Italy and Spain. From T cells, B-cell-depleted T cells, or PBMCs came the material, which was cDNA or gDNA.

Between the trimmed V and J ends, which lost 5 bases and 6 bases, there was a span of 14 bases. Germline assignment: CDR1 SGHNT and CDR2 YENEEA. This CDR3 region has 14 residues. Using immunoSEQ multiplex PCR, the repertoire was profiled, and TCRdb retains in-frame clones only, with some absent. The sample shows about 260,000 clones, around 90% of them seen only once. The sequencing input was peripheral blood. This receptor was obtained from a human donor in a cohort sampled during active COVID-19. This chain uses TRBV11-3 with TRBJ2-1; tentative D call: TRBD1 (7 bases). The CDR3: CASSQGGFGNEQFF. Here the CDR3 DNA reads TGTGCCAGCAGCCAGGGGGGCTTCGGCAATGAGCAGTTCTTC.